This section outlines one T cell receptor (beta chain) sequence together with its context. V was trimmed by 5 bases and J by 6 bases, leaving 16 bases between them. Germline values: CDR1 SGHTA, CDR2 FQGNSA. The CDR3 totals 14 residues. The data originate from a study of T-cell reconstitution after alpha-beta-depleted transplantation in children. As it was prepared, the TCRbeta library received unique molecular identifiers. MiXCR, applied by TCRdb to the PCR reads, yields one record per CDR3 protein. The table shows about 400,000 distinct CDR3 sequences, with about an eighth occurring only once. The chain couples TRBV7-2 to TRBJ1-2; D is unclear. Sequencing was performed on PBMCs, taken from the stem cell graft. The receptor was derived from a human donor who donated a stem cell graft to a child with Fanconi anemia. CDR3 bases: TGTGCCAGCAGCCCAGGCGTCTCTCGTCATGGCTACACCTTC. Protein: CASSPGVSRHGYTF.